This T cell receptor (beta chain) stems from a study of blood T cells in healthy people across ages. This clonotype was seen a few times. The CDR3 spans 13 residues. The V gene's germline CDR1 is DFQATT and CDR2 SNEGSKA (reference sequence). Between the trimmed V and J ends, which lost 0 bases and 2 bases, there was a span of 8 bases. With a J-beta primer mix and a sample-barcoded 5' primer, a second PCR ran about 7 to 12 cycles. Using its own MiXCR run on the 5' RACE reads, TCRdb lists one record per CDR3 protein. The sample has about 1.1 million distinct CDR3 sequences, 30% to 40% seen once. The sequence was obtained from a man between 18 and 29 years old in good health. The chain joins TRBV20-1 to TRBJ2-7; no clear D gene. The sample taken for sequencing was blood. CDR3 nucleotide sequence: TGCAGTGCTAGAGATCCGGCCACCTACGAGCAGTACTTC. This codes for CSARDPATYEQYF.